These 10 T cell receptor beta chains were sequenced from one sample in a study of response to subunit inactivated influenza vaccine. MiXCR, applied by TCRdb to the RT-PCR reads, yields one record per CDR3 protein. The table has about 700,000 distinct CDR3 sequences, 15% to 18% seen once. The sample here was PBMCs from blood, taken 11 to 12 days after vaccination. The receptors originated from a man in his fifties who received an inactivated influenza vaccine.

The chain recombines TRBV25-1 with TRBJ2-3, with TRBD2 identical over 9 bases. The V gene's germline CDR1 is MGHDK and CDR2 SYGVNS. CDR3 size: 16 residues. J lost 0 bases, V lost 3 bases, and 4 bases had no gene match. The CDR3 DNA reads as TGTGCCAGCAGTGAGCTAGCGGGGTCTAGCACAGATACGCAGTATTTT. This translates into CASSELAGSSTDTQYF.

This clonotype has more than one count but fewer than ten. The chain couples TRBV5-1 to TRBJ2-1; 10 bases line up with TRBD2. The CDR3 runs to 17 residues. The V gene end was trimmed by 0 bases and the J gene end by 10 bases; junction bases not matched to a gene: 13. CDR1 is SGHRS, CDR2 YFSETQ, per germline. The CDR3 DNA is TGCGCCAGCAGCTTGGGGGTAGCGGGGGGTTCCCCAGGGGAGCAGTTCTTC. Its protein product is CASSLGVAGGSPGEQFF.

This clonotype was recorded many times. The V gene is TRBV28, the J gene TRBJ2-3; D ambiguous. Per the germline V gene, CDR1 is MDHEN and CDR2 is SYDVKM. The CDR3 sequence is 14 residues long. Trimming stripped 6 bases from V and 0 bases from J, with 10 bases between. DNA for the CDR3: TGTGCCAGCAGACCTACACATAGCACAGATACGCAGTATTTT. Translation: CASRPTHSTDTQYF.

This clonotype was found many times. V and J are TRBV29-1 and TRBJ2-1, with D perhaps matching TRBD1 or TRBD2 (7 bases each). The germline V gene encodes CDR1 SQVTM and CDR2 ANQGSEA. This CDR3 has 15 residues. The ends were cut back, 3 bases at V and 5 bases at J, with 17 bases in the middle. Written as DNA, the CDR3 is TGCAGCGTTGAGGGGGGGCAGGGGGAACACAATGAGCAGTTCTTC. Translating it yields CSVEGGQGEHNEQFF.

The table lists this clonotype with a few counts. The V and J genes are TRBV6-1 and TRBJ2-3, with TRBD2 matching 7 bases. This CDR3 has 14 residues. CDR1 is MNHNS and CDR2 is SASEGT in the germline V gene. Unmatched junction bases numbered 7, after V lost 7 bases and J lost 3 bases. CDR3 bases: TGTGCCAGCATTGGACTAGAGGCAACAGATACGCAGTATTTT. Amino acids: CASIGLEATDTQYF.

V gene TRBV5-4 combines with J gene TRBJ1-1; D might be TRBD1 (6 bases). V was trimmed by 3 bases and J by 10 bases, leaving 19 bases between them. CDR3 length: 14 residues. Germline V gene sequence: CDR1 SGHNT, CDR2 YYREEE (reference sequence). The DNA of the CDR3 is TGTGCCAGCAGCTCCCAGGGGAGGGTGAGAACAGCTTTCTTT. This gives the protein CASSSQGRVRTAFF.

The V and J genes are TRBV4-2 and TRBJ2-4, with TRBD2 identical over 7 bases. This CDR3 has 15 residues. Germline V gene lookup returns CDR1 LGHNA and CDR2 YNFKEQ. Trimming at V came to 0 bases and at J to 3 bases, leaving 2 bases not matched to a gene. CDR3 nucleotide sequence: TGTGCCAGCAGCCAAGAGGGCGGGAGCAAAAACATTCAGTACTTC. Protein product: CASSQEGGSKNIQYF.

Many counts were recorded for this clonotype. The rearrangement joins TRBV6-6 to TRBJ1-2; no clear D. Trimming took off 5 bases at V and 5 bases at J, with 6 bases between the two ends. The CDR3 has 11 residues. Germline CDR1 and CDR2: MNHNY and SVGAGI (reference sequence). Here the CDR3 DNA reads TGTGCCAGCAGTCCCGATTATGGCTACACCTTC. This gives the protein CASSPDYGYTF.

The rearrangement links TRBV12-3 or TRBV12-4 to TRBJ2-3; D is undetermined. The germline V and J ends were trimmed by 5 bases and 8 bases, with 8 bases remaining between them. The CDR3 runs 11 residues. CDR3 bases: TGTGCCAGCAGTAGAGTGGGTACGCAGTATTTT. This encodes CASSRVGTQYF.

A word on this clonotype: Compared with germline, one end of the junction differs, possibly owing to a read error. The chain carries TRBV12-3 or TRBV12-4 and TRBJ2-4, with 12 bases that match TRBD2. The CDR3 has 16 amino acids. This CDR3 is CASGPGTSGYKNMQYF. The CDR3 DNA follows: TGTGCCAGCGGGCCCGGGACTAGCGGGTATAAAAACATGCAGTACTTC.